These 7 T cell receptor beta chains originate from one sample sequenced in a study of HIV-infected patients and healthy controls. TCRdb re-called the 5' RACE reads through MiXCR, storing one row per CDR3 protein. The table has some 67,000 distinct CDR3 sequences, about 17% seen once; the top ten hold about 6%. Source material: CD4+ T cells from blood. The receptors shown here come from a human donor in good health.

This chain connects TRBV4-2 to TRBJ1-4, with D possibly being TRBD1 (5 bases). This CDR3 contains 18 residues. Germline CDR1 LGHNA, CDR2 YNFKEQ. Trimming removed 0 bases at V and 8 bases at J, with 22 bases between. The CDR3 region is CASSQDSQWGKRVEKLFF. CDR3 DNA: TGTGCCAGCAGCCAAGATTCACAATGGGGCAAGCGAGTGGAAAAACTGTTTTTT.

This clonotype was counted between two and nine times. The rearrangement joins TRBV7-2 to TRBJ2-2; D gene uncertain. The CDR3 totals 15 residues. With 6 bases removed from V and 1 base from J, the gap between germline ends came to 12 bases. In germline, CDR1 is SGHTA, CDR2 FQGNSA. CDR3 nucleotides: TGTGCCAGCAGTTTACGGCGACAGAACACCGGGGAGCTGTTTTTT. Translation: CASSLRRQNTGELFF.

CDR3 DNA: TGTGCCAGCAGCCCCGGGAGTGGCATTCAGTACTTC. Protein sequence: CASSPGSGIQYF. This chain uses TRBV12-3 or TRBV12-4 with TRBJ2-4, with D tentatively TRBD2 (6 bases). V was cut by 6 bases and J by 9 bases, with 12 bases left in between. This CDR3 comprises 12 residues.

CDR3 nucleotides: TGTGCCAGCAGCCTTATCAGTCAGGGAAACACTGAAGCTTTCTTT. Protein: CASSLISQGNTEAFF. The chain has TRBV11-2 and TRBJ1-1, with a weak D call TRBD1 (5 bases). Germline V lookup: CDR1 SGHAT, CDR2 FQNNGV. CDR3 length: 15 amino acids. V was clipped by 5 bases and J by 2 bases, with 15 bases between them.

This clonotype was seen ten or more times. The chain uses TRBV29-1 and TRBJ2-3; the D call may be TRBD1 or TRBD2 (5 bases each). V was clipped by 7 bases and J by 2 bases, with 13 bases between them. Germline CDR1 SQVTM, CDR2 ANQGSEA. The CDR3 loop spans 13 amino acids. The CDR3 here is CSGRGANTDTQYF. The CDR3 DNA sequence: TGCAGCGGGAGAGGGGCGAACACAGATACGCAGTATTTT.

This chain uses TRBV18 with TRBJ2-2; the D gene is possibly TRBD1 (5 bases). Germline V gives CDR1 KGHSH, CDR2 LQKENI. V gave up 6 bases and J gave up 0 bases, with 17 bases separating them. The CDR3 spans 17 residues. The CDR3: CASSPLIPRANTGELFF. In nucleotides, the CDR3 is TGTGCCAGCTCGCCCCTAATTCCCAGGGCGAACACCGGGGAGCTGTTTTTT.

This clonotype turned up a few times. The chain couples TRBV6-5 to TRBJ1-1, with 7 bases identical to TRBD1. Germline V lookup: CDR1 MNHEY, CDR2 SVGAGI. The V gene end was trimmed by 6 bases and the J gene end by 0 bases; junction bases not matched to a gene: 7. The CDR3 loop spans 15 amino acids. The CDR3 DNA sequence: TGTGCCAGCAGCAGAGGACAGGCTATGAACACTGAAGCTTTCTTT. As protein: CASSRGQAMNTEAFF.